Sequencing of this T cell receptor (beta chain) was carried out in a study of T cells in Graves' hyperthyroidism and ophthalmopathy. Study information: Peripheral blood was obtained at initial diagnosis, preceding any treatment.

Calling Graves' hyperthyroidism stable meant ophthalmopathy did not progress within 18 months. Every diagnosis used clinical symptoms, serum thyroxine and TRAb, thyroid ultrasound and orbital computed tomography. Fresh peripheral blood, around 9.5 ml, yielded the PBMCs. The investigators amplified TCR beta CDR3 regions from RNA transcripts. Researchers ran a first-round RT-PCR on the TCR CDR3 using the HTBI primer set. In TCRdb, the multiplex PCR reads were re-called with MiXCR into one record per CDR3 protein. The data hold 500,000 to 700,000 distinct CDR3 sequences, with about a sixth observed a single time. The CDR3 runs to 16 residues. The V gene's germline CDR1 is DFQATT and CDR2 SNEGSKA (reference sequence). V lost 0 bases and J 2 bases, leaving 14 bases between the germline ends. The sample holds many counts of this clonotype.

Sequenced material: blood. The chain recombines TRBV20-1 with TRBJ1-5, with D perhaps matching TRBD1 (6 bases). The clonotype comes from a woman between 18 and 29 years old with Graves' hyperthyroidism. CDR3 bases: TGCAGTGCTAGAGATGGAGCACAGGGACGCAATCAGCCCCAGCATTTT. Translated, it gives CSARDGAQGRNQPQHF.